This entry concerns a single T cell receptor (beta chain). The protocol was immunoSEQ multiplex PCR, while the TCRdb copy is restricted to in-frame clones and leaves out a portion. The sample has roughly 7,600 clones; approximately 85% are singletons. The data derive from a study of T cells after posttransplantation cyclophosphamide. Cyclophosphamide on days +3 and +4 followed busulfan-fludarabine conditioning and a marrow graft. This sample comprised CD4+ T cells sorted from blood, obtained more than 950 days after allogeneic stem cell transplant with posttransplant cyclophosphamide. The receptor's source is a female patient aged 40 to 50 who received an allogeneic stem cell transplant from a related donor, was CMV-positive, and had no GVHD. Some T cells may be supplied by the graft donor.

This CDR3 reads CASSQERGRGHNYGYTF. As DNA, the CDR3 is TGCGCCAGCAGCCAAGAACGGGGCAGGGGGCATAACTATGGCTACACCTTC. The rearrangement uses TRBV4-1 and TRBJ1-2, with 8 bases that match TRBD1. The J segment lost 1 base and the V segment lost 0 bases, leaving 7 bases of the junction unmatched. The CDR3 consists of 17 residues. Germline loops: CDR1 MGHRA, CDR2 YSYEKL.